Below are 28 T cell receptor beta chains sequenced from a single sample in a study of regulatory T cells in long-lasting Graves disease. The time point was: newly diagnosed GD, antithyroid drugs for less than 3 months. PBMCs were the source of the RNA used for TCR sequencing. Researchers made TCR beta libraries by using iRepertoire HTBI primers and running Arm-PCR on CDR3 regions. Each CDR3 protein is one row after TCRdb ran MiXCR on the multiplex PCR reads. In the table there are over 350,000 distinct CDR3 sequences, 11% to 15% of which are singletons. The sample also formed part of further work on T cells in Graves' hyperthyroidism and ophthalmopathy.

The sample was peripheral blood mononuclear cells (PBMCs), taken at new diagnosis, from a patient treated with antithyroid drugs. These receptor sequences come from a woman in her forties or fifties with Graves disease.

This clonotype was picked up a small number of times. The gene calls are TRBV24-1 and TRBJ2-2; D gene unclear. Germline V gene sequence: CDR1 KGHDR, CDR2 SFDVKD. CDR3 size: 12 residues. V shed 5 bases and J shed 6 bases, with 6 bases lying between them. The DNA of the CDR3 is TGTGCCACCAGTGCGGTGTCCGGGGAGCTGTTTTTT. It is translated as CATSAVSGELFF.

The chain carries TRBV4-1 and TRBJ2-7, with 8 nucleotides matching TRBD1. CDR1 MGHRA and CDR2 YSYEKL come from the germline V gene. The CDR3 extends over 12 amino acids. After removal of 5 bases from V and 9 bases from J, the junction contained 6 bases not matched to a gene. The CDR3 DNA reads as TGCGCCAGCAGCTCAGGGGGCGGGTGGCAGTACTTC. Translated: CASSSGGGWQYF.

This clonotype was seen many times. The rearrangement uses TRBV7-9 and TRBJ1-2; D perhaps matches TRBD1 (5 bases). Germline V lookup: CDR1 SEHNR, CDR2 FQNEAQ (reference sequence). This CDR3 spans 13 amino acids. V gave up 8 bases and J gave up 1 base, with 11 bases separating them. The CDR3 DNA reads TGTGCCAGCCACCCCGGGGGTAACTATGGCTACACCTTC. Translated: CASHPGGNYGYTF.

The chain uses TRBV19 and TRBJ2-3; 7 nucleotides agree with TRBD2. This CDR3 region has 14 residues. Germline assignment: CDR1 LNHDA and CDR2 SQIVND (reference sequence). V lost 7 bases and J lost 2; bases outside the gene matches: 6. CDR3 sequence (DNA): TGTGCCAGTACCACCGGGACTATCACAGATACGCAGTATTTT. Its protein product is CASTTGTITDTQYF.

The J gene is TRBJ2-1, the V gene TRBV10-2; TRBD2 is a possible D gene (6 bases). This CDR3 is built from 15 residues. Deletions cut 3 bases from V and 5 bases from J, with 14 bases between. Germline lookup yields CDR1 WSHSY and CDR2 SAAADI. For the CDR3, the DNA is TGCGCCAGCAGTGATTTTGGGCGGGAAGACAATGAGCAGTTCTTC. This translates into CASSDFGREDNEQFF.

This clonotype was seen ten or more times. The V call is TRBV3-1, the J call TRBJ1-1; TRBD1 is a possible D gene (5 bases). The germline CDR1 and CDR2 sequences are LGHDT and YNNKEL (reference sequence). Trimming removed 4 bases from V and 2 bases from J, with 11 bases in between. The CDR3 runs to 14 residues. CDR3 in amino acids: CASSPSGANTEAFF. CDR3 in DNA: TGTGCCAGCAGCCCGTCTGGGGCAAACACTGAAGCTTTCTTT.

This clonotype has a handful of counts. The genes are TRBV5-1 and TRBJ1-2, with 8 bases that match TRBD1. The V and J ends lost 0 bases and 4 bases, in that order; junction bases with no gene match: 8. CDR1 SGHRS and CDR2 YFSETQ come from the germline V gene. The CDR3 spans 16 residues. The CDR3 spells CASSLAGRQGSYGYTF. The CDR3 coding sequence is TGCGCCAGCAGCTTGGCCGGTAGACAGGGGAGCTATGGCTACACCTTC.

This clonotype was seen a handful of times. Here the CDR3 reads CSFTQGAPGYTF. The CDR3 nucleotides are TGCAGCTTCACTCAGGGGGCGCCAGGCTACACCTTC. The gene calls are TRBV29-1 and TRBJ1-2, with 8 bases that match TRBD1. With 8 bases clipped from V and 8 bases from J, the junction kept 10 bases outside the gene matches. The CDR3 length is 12 residues. Germline CDR1 reads SQVTM; CDR2 reads ANQGSEA.

This clonotype occurred a few times. The chain carries TRBV20-1 and TRBJ2-1; 8 nucleotides align to TRBD2. CDR1 and CDR2 (germline): DFQATT, SNEGSKA (reference sequence). The CDR3 contains 15 residues. The ends lost 6 bases at V and 0 bases at J; junction bases unmatched: 7. The CDR3 protein is CSAKSGSSSYNEQFF. The DNA of the CDR3 is TGCAGTGCCAAAAGCGGGAGCAGCTCCTACAATGAGCAGTTCTTC.

Worth noting for this clonotype: An end of the junction does not agree with germline; a read error may underlie this. The rearrangement links TRBV5-6 to TRBJ1-5; D is uncertain. The length of the CDR3 is 14 residues. CDR1 is SGHDT and CDR2 is YYEEEE in the germline V gene. CDR3 sequence (DNA): TGTGCCAGCAGCTCGGGTTATAGCAATCAGCCCCAGCGTTTT. It is translated as CASSSGYSNQPQRF.

In this sample, this clonotype turned up many times. This chain connects TRBV11-1 to TRBJ2-2; the match to TRBD2 covers 11 bases. The CDR3 length is 16 residues. CDR1 SGHAT and CDR2 FQDESV come from the germline V gene (reference sequence). Unmatched junction bases numbered 5, after V lost 5 bases and J lost 3 bases. The CDR3 region is CASSKLAGGYTGELFF. The CDR3 DNA reads TGTGCCAGCAGCAAATTAGCGGGAGGGTACACCGGGGAGCTGTTTTTT.

This clonotype has a count of ten or more. The J gene is TRBJ1-2, the V gene TRBV2; 8 bases line up with TRBD1. The germline gives CDR1 SNHLY, CDR2 FYNNEI. V lost 6 bases to trimming and J lost 5 bases; unmatched junction nucleotides: 11. The CDR3 length is 15 residues. Here the CDR3 DNA reads TGTGCCAGCAGGGGACAGGTCACACCGGCTTATGGCTACACCTTC. This sequence encodes CASRGQVTPAYGYTF.

The chain couples TRBV29-1 to TRBJ2-1; 13 nucleotides line up with TRBD2. The CDR3 has 13 residues. In germline, CDR1 is SQVTM, CDR2 ANQGSEA. Trimming cost V 7 bases and J 8 bases; bases outside gene matches: 5. The CDR3 loop is CSAGTSGNYEQFF. DNA for the CDR3: TGCAGCGCAGGGACTAGCGGGAATTATGAGCAGTTCTTC.

This clonotype occurred many times. V is TRBV6-1 and J is TRBJ2-5; 12 nucleotides align to TRBD1. J lost 5 bases, V lost 6 bases, and 7 bases had no gene match. CDR3 size: 15 residues. Germline V CDR1 and CDR2: MNHNS, SASEGT. The CDR3 sequence: CASSPGTGGWETQYF. The CDR3 nucleotides are TGTGCCAGCAGCCCCGGGACAGGGGGCTGGGAGACCCAGTACTTC.

A few counts support this clonotype. This chain joins TRBV13 and TRBJ1-6, with D tentatively TRBD1 (6 bases). CDR1 is PRHDT and CDR2 is FYEKMQ in the germline V gene (reference sequence). The CDR3 is 14 amino acids. V gave up 3 bases and J gave up 7 bases, with 10 bases separating them. CDR3 residues: CASSFRGINSPLHF. For the CDR3, the DNA is TGTGCCAGCAGCTTCAGGGGCATCAATTCACCCCTCCACTTT. Full variable domain (remainder filled in from reference TRBV13 and TRBJ1-6): AAGVIQSPRHLIKEKRETATLKCYPIPRHDTVYWYQQGPGQDPQFLISFYEKMQSDKGSIPDRFSAQQFSDYHSELNMSSLELGDSALYFCASSFRGINSPLHFGNGTRLTVT.

This clonotype has at least ten counts. The V gene is TRBV6-2 or TRBV6-3, the J gene TRBJ2-3; the D gene is possibly TRBD2 (6 bases). Germline V lookup: CDR1 MNHEY, CDR2 SVGEGT. The ends were cut back, 2 bases at V and 0 bases at J, with 12 bases in the middle. The CDR3 contains 16 residues. CDR3: CASSYQGSGSTDTQYF. The CDR3 DNA reads TGTGCCAGCAGTTACCAAGGTAGCGGCAGCACAGATACGCAGTATTTT.

Of note for this clonotype: At one end, the junction sequence differs from germline, possibly due to a read error. This chain links TRBV13 with TRBJ2-1, with TRBD1 matching over 8 bases. Germline V lookup: CDR1 PRHDT, CDR2 FYEKMQ (reference sequence). This CDR3 contains 14 residues. CDR3 sequence: CASSVRDRRNGQFF. CDR3 nucleotide sequence: TGTGCCAGCAGCGTCCGGGACAGGCGGAATGGGCAGTTCTTC. Full variable domain (rest looked up from reference TRBV13 and TRBJ2-1): AAGVIQSPRHLIKEKRETATLKCYPIPRHDTVYWYQQGPGQDPQFLISFYEKMQSDKGSIPDRFSAQQFSDYHSELNMSSLELGDSALYFCASSVRDRRNGQFFGPGTRLTVL.

The rearrangement joins TRBV27 to TRBJ2-1, with no clear D. The length of the CDR3 is 16 residues. V was clipped by 5 bases and J by 3 bases, with 17 bases between them. The germline CDR1 and CDR2 sequences are MNHEY and SMNVEV (reference sequence). The CDR3 DNA follows: TGTGCCAGCAGTGCCAGTCTCCCTGGTGGCTACAATGAGCAGTTCTTC. This gives the protein CASSASLPGGYNEQFF.

The sample holds a few counts of this clonotype. The chain employs TRBV27 and TRBJ2-1, with 7 bases lining up with TRBD2. The CDR3 is 15 residues long. Germline-derived CDR1 and CDR2 are MNHEY and SMNVEV (reference sequence). The V and J ends lost 6 bases and 4 bases, in that order; junction bases with no gene match: 9. For the CDR3, the DNA is TGTGCCAGCAGGACCGGGACTACCCCTTACAATGAGCAGTTCTTC. Encoded protein: CASRTGTTPYNEQFF.

Ten or more counts support this clonotype. The chain combines TRBV10-3 with TRBJ1-1; 8 bases fit TRBD1. Germline lookup yields CDR1 ENHRY and CDR2 SYGVKD. The ends lost 2 bases at V and 13 bases at J; junction bases unmatched: 9. The CDR3 is 13 amino acids. Here the CDR3 reads CAISEMGQAGGFF. In DNA, the CDR3 is TGTGCCATCAGTGAGATGGGACAGGCCGGAGGTTTCTTT.

Comment on this clonotype: A much larger clone differs from this one at a single base, so this may be a read error. As the CDR3 is not closed by the conserved phenylalanine or tryptophan, this likely results from a read error. V is TRBV6-2 or TRBV6-3 and J is TRBJ2-7; 7 bases agree with TRBD2. V gave up 5 bases and J gave up 3 bases; unmatched junction bases: 10. The CDR3 is 15 amino acids. Germline V lookup: CDR1 MNHEY, CDR2 SVGEGT. CDR3: CASSELAGDLYEQYL. The CDR3 DNA sequence: TGTGCCAGCAGTGAACTCGCGGGAGACCTCTACGAGCAGTACCTC.

In its sample, this clonotype was seen a few times. This rearrangement joins TRBV20-1 to TRBJ1-5; 8 nucleotides match TRBD1. The CDR3 extends over 15 amino acids. CDR1 is DFQATT, CDR2 SNEGSKA, per germline (reference sequence). V was pared by 4 bases and J by 4 bases, with 9 bases of the junction left unmatched. This CDR3 is CSATAQGQANQPQHF. DNA of the CDR3: TGCAGTGCTACCGCCCAGGGACAGGCGAATCAGCCCCAGCATTTT.

This clonotype was picked up many times. The CDR3 sequence is CASSLGQGLLQETQYF. The CDR3 region has the DNA TGTGCCAGCAGTTTAGGGCAGGGCCTACTACAAGAGACCCAGTACTTC. The chain recombines TRBV28 with TRBJ2-5; possible D gene TRBD1, 5 bases. Between the trimmed V and J ends, which lost 2 bases and 2 bases, there was a span of 15 bases. This CDR3 has 16 residues. CDR1 MDHEN and CDR2 SYDVKM come from the germline V gene.

This chain connects TRBV10-2 to TRBJ1-1; D may be TRBD1 (6 bases). Germline-derived CDR1 and CDR2 are WSHSY and SAAADI. V gave up 6 bases and J gave up 7 bases, with 18 bases separating them. The CDR3 has 14 amino acids. The DNA for the CDR3 is TGCGCCAGCAGAAGGTCCCGGGACATTTTTGAAGCTTTCTTT. It codes for CASRRSRDIFEAFF.

The sample holds many counts of this clonotype. The CDR3 region is CAWSVLAGSNNEQFF. The CDR3 DNA reads TGTGCCTGGAGTGTTTTAGCGGGATCAAACAATGAGCAGTTCTTC. The chain joins TRBV30 to TRBJ2-1; 8 bases are a match to TRBD2. With V trimmed by 0 bases and J by 5 bases, 6 bases remained unmatched. The CDR3 extends over 15 amino acids. Germline assignment: CDR1 GTSNPN and CDR2 SVGIG (reference sequence).

CDR3 in amino acids: CASSAHSPRQGATDTQYF. The CDR3, as DNA: TGTGCCAGCAGTGCCCATTCGCCGAGACAGGGGGCAACAGATACGCAGTATTTT. The chain couples TRBV6-1 to TRBJ2-3; 10 positions match TRBD1. CDR3 length: 18 amino acids. Germline V CDR1 and CDR2: MNHNS, SASEGT. Trimming took 4 bases from V and 3 from J; bases not matched to a gene: 13.

This clonotype was seen many times. The gene calls are TRBV9 and TRBJ2-2, with D possibly matching TRBD2 (5 bases). The germline V gene encodes CDR1 SGDLS and CDR2 YYNGEE. The CDR3 runs to 16 residues. V shed 4 bases and J shed 1 base, with 14 bases lying between them. The CDR3 nucleotides read TGTGCCAGCAGCCCTCTAGCAGCGCTGAACACCGGGGAGCTGTTTTTT. Its translation is CASSPLAALNTGELFF.

Note on this clonotype: A read error may account for a junction end that differs from germline. For the CDR3, the DNA is TGCGCCAGCGGCCAAGATGACAGGGCCGCCGCCTACGAGCAGTACTTC. This gives the protein CASGQDDRAAAYEQYF. The chain has TRBV4-1 and TRBJ2-7; 7 nucleotides align to TRBD1. The CDR3 runs 16 residues. Per the germline V gene, CDR1 is MGHRA and CDR2 is YSYEKL.